This T cell receptor beta chain was profiled in a study of blood T cell repertoires in COVID-19. Participants spanned ages about 18 to 100 years and resided in 20 to 30 US areas. Allocation to cohorts depended on clinical history reported by the participants. The CDR3 spans 15 residues. Germline V lookup: CDR1 MNHEY, CDR2 SMNVEV (reference sequence). Trimming cost V 6 bases and J 0 bases, with 14 bases left between them. Clones were read by immunoSEQ multiplex PCR, and TCRdb kept only the in-frame ones, dropping some. Altogether hundreds of thousands of clones are present, 88% being singletons, with the ten largest covering 14% to 15%.

The chain is built from TRBV27 and TRBJ1-1; D unresolved. The source of this sequence is a woman aged 50 to 65 with acute COVID-19. Material for sequencing was PBMCs or T cells enriched from blood (not recorded which). DNA for the CDR3: TGTGCCAGCAGCAAAGGTGGGCTGCTGAACACTGAAGCTTTCTTT. It codes for CASSKGGLLNTEAFF.